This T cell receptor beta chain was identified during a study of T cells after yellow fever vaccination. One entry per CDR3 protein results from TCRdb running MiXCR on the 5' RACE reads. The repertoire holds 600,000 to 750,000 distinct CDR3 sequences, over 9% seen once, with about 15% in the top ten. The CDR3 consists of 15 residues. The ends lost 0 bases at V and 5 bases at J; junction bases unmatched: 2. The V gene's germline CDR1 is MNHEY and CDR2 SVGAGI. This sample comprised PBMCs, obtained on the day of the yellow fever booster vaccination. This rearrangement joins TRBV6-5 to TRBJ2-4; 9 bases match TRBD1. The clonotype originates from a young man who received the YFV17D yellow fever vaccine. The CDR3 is CASSYSGDRENIQYF. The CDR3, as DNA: TGTGCCAGCAGTTACTCGGGGGACAGGGAAAACATTCAGTACTTC.